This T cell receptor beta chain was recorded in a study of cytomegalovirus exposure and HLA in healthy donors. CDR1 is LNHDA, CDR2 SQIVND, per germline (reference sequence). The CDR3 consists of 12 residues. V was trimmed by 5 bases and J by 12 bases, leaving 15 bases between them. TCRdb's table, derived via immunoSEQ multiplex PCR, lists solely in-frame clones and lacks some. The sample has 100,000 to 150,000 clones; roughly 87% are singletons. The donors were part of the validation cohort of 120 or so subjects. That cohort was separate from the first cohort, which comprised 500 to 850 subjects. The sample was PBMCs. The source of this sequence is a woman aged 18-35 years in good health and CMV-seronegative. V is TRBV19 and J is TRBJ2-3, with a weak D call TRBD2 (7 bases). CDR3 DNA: TGTGCCAGTAGTTTCATGGGGGGGCGTCAGTATTTT. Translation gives CASSFMGGRQYF.